A single sample is the source of the 9 T cell receptor beta chains below, sequenced in a study of regulatory T cells in long-lasting Graves disease. The TCR beta library used iRepertoire HTBI primers with Arm-PCR amplification of CDR3. MiXCR, applied by TCRdb to the multiplex PCR reads, yields one record per CDR3 protein. The table includes about 470,000 distinct CDR3 sequences, 20% detected once. Time point of the sample: persistent/refractory GD, antithyroid drugs over 5 years with positive TRAb. After RNA was extracted from PBMCs, the TCR library was made from it. The sequencing here drew on peripheral blood mononuclear cells (PBMCs), taken when the disease was refractory, from a patient treated with antithyroid drugs. The receptors stem from a female donor with Graves disease.

The V gene is TRBV12-3 or TRBV12-4, the J gene TRBJ2-1; D perhaps matches TRBD1 (5 bases). Trimming shortened V by 2 bases and J by 2 bases, and 13 bases separated the two germline ends. The CDR3 contains 16 residues. CDR3 in amino acids: CASSLLQASTYNEQFF. The DNA of the CDR3 is TGTGCCAGCAGTTTACTACAGGCCTCGACCTACAATGAGCAGTTCTTC.

The sample holds a few counts of this clonotype. This sequence joins TRBV29-1 and TRBJ2-2, with TRBD2 as a possible D gene (5 bases). Germline assignment: CDR1 SQVTM and CDR2 ANQGSEA. V was shortened by 5 bases and J by 3 bases, with 13 bases between the two germline ends. This CDR3 region has 14 residues. The CDR3: CSVTSGDYTGELFF. The CDR3 DNA reads as TGCAGCGTTACAAGCGGAGACTACACCGGGGAGCTGTTTTTT.

This CDR3 is CASSASGQGAETQYF. In DNA, the CDR3 is TGTGCCAGCTCAGCTTCGGGACAGGGGGCAGAGACCCAGTACTTC. V is TRBV18 and J is TRBJ2-5, with 12 bases matching TRBD1. Losses at the gene ends were 5 bases for V and 4 bases for J; bases not matched to a gene: 5. Per germline, CDR1 KGHSH and CDR2 LQKENI. CDR3 length: 15 amino acids.

This clonotype was seen only a few times. This chain links TRBV5-1 with TRBJ1-1; D gene ambiguous. V was cut by 7 bases and J by 2 bases, with 15 bases left in between. The CDR3 is made up of 14 amino acids. CDR1 is SGHRS and CDR2 is YFSETQ in the germline V gene. The CDR3 loop is CASSKNLINTEAFF. The CDR3 DNA reads as TGCGCCAGCTCAAAAAACCTGATAAACACTGAAGCTTTCTTT.

This clonotype was picked up many times. This rearrangement joins TRBV28 to TRBJ2-2; TRBD2 aligns across 12 bases. Looked up from germline, CDR1 is MDHEN and CDR2 is SYDVKM. The CDR3 spans 16 residues. V was pared by 3 bases and J by 4 bases, with 3 bases of the junction left unmatched. For the CDR3, the DNA is TGTGCCAGCAGTTTTCGACTAGCGGGAGTCACCGGGGAGCTGTTTTTT. It encodes CASSFRLAGVTGELFF. The full variable domain, rest sourced from reference TRBV28 and TRBJ2-2, is DVKVTQSSRYLVKRTGEKVFLECVQDMDHENMFWYRQDPGLGLRLIYFSYDVKMKEKGDIPEGYSVSREKKERFSLILESASTNQTSMYLCASSFRLAGVTGELFFGEGSRLTVL.

Of note for this clonotype: The final CDR3 position lacks the conserved phenylalanine or tryptophan, pointing to a likely read error. This sequence joins TRBV12-3 or TRBV12-4 and TRBJ1-1; perhaps TRBD1 as D (5 bases). V lost 7 bases and J lost 8, with 20 bases in between. CDR3 length: 14 residues. The CDR3, as DNA: TGTGCCAGCATATCCTACGGGGGTCCGGCGGAAGCTTTCCTT. Translation: CASISYGGPAEAFL.

This rearrangement joins TRBV19 to TRBJ1-5, with 8 bases fitting TRBD1. CDR1 LNHDA and CDR2 SQIVND come from the germline V gene (reference sequence). The CDR3 covers 16 residues. After removal of 5 bases from V and 0 bases from J, the junction contained 6 bases not matched to a gene. DNA of the CDR3: TGTGCCAGTAGTCCCCGACAGGGGAGTAGCAATCAGCCCCAGCATTTT. It codes for CASSPRQGSSNQPQHF.

The genes are TRBV29-1 and TRBJ2-3, with TRBD2 matching over 7 bases. Germline-derived CDR1 and CDR2 are SQVTM and ANQGSEA. J lost 5 bases, V lost 4 bases, and 12 bases had no gene match. The CDR3 is made up of 15 amino acids. Here the CDR3 reads CSVAQRGGFVDTQYF. The CDR3 nucleotides read TGCAGCGTTGCTCAGCGGGGAGGGTTTGTAGATACGCAGTATTTT.

This clonotype was detected only a few times. The J gene is TRBJ1-1, the V gene TRBV19, with 10 bases aligning to TRBD1. Germline V gives CDR1 LNHDA, CDR2 SQIVND (reference sequence). The CDR3 extends over 16 amino acids. Unmatched junction bases numbered 4, after V lost 3 bases and J lost 0 bases. The CDR3 here is CASSIGTGVMNTEAFF. The CDR3 DNA is TGTGCCAGTAGTATCGGGACAGGGGTTATGAACACTGAAGCTTTCTTT. Using reference TRBV19 and TRBJ1-1 for the parts outside the CDR3, the full variable domain is DGGITQSPKYLFRKEGQNVTLSCEQNLNHDAMYWYRQDPGQGLRLIYYSQIVNDFQKGDIAEGYSVSREKKESFPLTVTSAQKNPTAFYLCASSIGTGVMNTEAFFGQGTRLTVV.